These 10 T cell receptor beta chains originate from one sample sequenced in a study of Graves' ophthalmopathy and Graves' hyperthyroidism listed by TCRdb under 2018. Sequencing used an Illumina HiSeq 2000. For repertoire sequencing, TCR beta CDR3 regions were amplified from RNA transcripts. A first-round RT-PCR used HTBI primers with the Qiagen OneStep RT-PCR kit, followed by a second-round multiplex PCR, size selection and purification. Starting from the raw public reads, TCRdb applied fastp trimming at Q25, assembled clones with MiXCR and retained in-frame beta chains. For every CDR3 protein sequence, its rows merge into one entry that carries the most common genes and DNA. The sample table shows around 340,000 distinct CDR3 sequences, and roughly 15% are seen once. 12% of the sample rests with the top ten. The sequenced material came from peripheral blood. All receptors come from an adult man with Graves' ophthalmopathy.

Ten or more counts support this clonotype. The CDR3 is CASRKDGYPKNSPLHF. For the CDR3, the DNA is TGTGCCAGCAGGAAAGACGGCTACCCGAAAAATTCACCCCTCCACTTT. The rearrangement uses TRBV6-1 and TRBJ1-6; D is undetermined. The CDR3 length is 16 residues. V was cut by 6 bases and J by 7 bases, with 19 bases left in between. Germline-derived CDR1 and CDR2 are MNHNS and SASEGT.

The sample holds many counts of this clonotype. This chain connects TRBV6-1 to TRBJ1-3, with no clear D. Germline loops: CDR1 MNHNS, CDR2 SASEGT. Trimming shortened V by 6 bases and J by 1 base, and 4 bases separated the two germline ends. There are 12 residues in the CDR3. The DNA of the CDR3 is TGTGCCAGCAGGCCATCTGGAAACACCATATATTTT. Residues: CASRPSGNTIYF.

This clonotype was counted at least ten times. The CDR3 protein is CASSTPDERSEQYF. The CDR3, as DNA: TGCGCCAGCAGCACCCCGGACGAGAGATCCGAGCAGTACTTC. This rearrangement joins TRBV5-1 to TRBJ2-7; the D is unclear. This CDR3 spans 14 amino acids. The V end lost 4 bases, the J end lost 6 bases, and 17 bases lay between the germline ends. Germline V gene data show CDR1 as SGHRS and CDR2 as YFSETQ. The variable domain in full, completed from reference TRBV5-1 and TRBJ2-7, reads KAGVTQTPRYLIKTRGQQVTLSCSPISGHRSVSWYQQTPGQGLQFLFEYFSETQRNKGNFPGRFSGRQFSNSRSEMNVSTLELGDSALYLCASSTPDERSEQYFGPGTRLTVT.

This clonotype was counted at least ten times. CDR3 sequence reads: CASSELATGELFF. The CDR3 coding sequence is TGTGCCAGCAGTGAACTAGCAACCGGGGAGCTGTTTTTT. The chain couples TRBV25-1 to TRBJ2-2, with D possibly matching TRBD2 (5 bases). V was shortened by 2 bases and J by 5 bases, with 6 bases between the two germline ends. CDR1 MGHDK and CDR2 SYGVNS come from the germline V gene. This CDR3 has 13 residues.

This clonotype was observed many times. The CDR3 spells CSATQGPRNYGYTF. DNA of the CDR3: TGCAGTGCTACACAGGGTCCCCGAAACTATGGCTACACCTTC. The chain links TRBV20-1 to TRBJ1-2, with D possibly matching TRBD1 (6 bases). Germline CDR1 reads DFQATT; CDR2 reads SNEGSKA (reference sequence). V was clipped by 4 bases and J by 2 bases, with 14 bases between them. The CDR3 extends over 14 amino acids.

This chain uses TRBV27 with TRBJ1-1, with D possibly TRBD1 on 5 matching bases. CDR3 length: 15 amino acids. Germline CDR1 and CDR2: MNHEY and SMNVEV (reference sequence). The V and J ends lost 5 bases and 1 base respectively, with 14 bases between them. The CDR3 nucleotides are TGTGCCAGCAGTCCGTTGGGGGGGAGGAACACTGAAGCTTTCTTT. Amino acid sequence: CASSPLGGRNTEAFF.

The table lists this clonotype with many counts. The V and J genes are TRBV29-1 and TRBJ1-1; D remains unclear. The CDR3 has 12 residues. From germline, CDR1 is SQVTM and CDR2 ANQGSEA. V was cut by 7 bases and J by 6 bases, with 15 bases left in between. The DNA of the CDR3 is TGCAGCGCAAAAGGGCTGCGGGCTGAAGCTTTCTTT. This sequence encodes CSAKGLRAEAFF.

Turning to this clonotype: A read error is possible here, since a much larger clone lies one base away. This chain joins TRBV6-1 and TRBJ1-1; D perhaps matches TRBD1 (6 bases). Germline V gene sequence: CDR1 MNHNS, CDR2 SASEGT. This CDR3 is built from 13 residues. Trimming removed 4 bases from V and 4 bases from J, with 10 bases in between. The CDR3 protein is CASSGSRGTEAFF. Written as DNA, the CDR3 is TGTGCCAGCAGTGGATCCAGGGGCACTGAAGCTTTCTTT.

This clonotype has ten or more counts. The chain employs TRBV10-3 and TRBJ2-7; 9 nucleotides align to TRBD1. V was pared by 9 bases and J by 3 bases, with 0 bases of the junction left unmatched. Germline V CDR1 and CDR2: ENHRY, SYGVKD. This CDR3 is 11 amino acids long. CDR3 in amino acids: CAMGQGYEQYF. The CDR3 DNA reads TGTGCCATGGGACAGGGCTACGAGCAGTACTTC.

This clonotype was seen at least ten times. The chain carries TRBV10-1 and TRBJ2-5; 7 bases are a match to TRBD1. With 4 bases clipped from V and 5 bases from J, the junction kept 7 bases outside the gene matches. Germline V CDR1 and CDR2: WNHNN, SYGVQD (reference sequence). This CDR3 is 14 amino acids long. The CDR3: CASSANRGEETQYF. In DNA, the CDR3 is TGCGCCAGCAGTGCCAACAGGGGTGAGGAGACCCAGTACTTC.